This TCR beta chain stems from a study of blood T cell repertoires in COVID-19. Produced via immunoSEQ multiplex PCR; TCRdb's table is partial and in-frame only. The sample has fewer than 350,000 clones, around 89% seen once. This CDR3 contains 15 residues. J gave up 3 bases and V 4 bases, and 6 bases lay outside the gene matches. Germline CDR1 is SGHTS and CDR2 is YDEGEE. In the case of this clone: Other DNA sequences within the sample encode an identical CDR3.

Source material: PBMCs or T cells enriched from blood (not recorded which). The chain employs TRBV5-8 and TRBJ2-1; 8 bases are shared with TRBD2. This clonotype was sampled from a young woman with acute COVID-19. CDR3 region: CASSLGLAGYNEQFF. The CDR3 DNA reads TGTGCCAGCAGCCTGGGCCTAGCGGGCTACAATGAGCAGTTCTTC.